The following is a T cell receptor beta chain sequence with its context. No antigen is known for it. TCRdb independently ran MiXCR on the 5' RACE reads; one entry per CDR3 protein. This table has 150,000 to 200,000 distinct CDR3 sequences, approximately 15% appearing once. The sample comes from a study of T-cell memory formation after mild COVID-19. Study-wide background: Each donor largely had its own TCR clusters. Study results and caveats: Those CD4+ clones that contracted were mainly in CM and EM (CD8+ ones in EMRA).

V lost 5 bases and J lost 0; bases outside the gene matches: 6. The CDR3 is made up of 15 amino acids. The germline V gene has CDR1 SGHTA and CDR2 FQGNSA. Sequenced sample: PBMCs or a T cell subset sorted from them (not recorded which). The chain links TRBV7-2 to TRBJ2-7; TRBD1 agrees at 8 bases. The TCR sequence derives from an adult woman who had mild COVID-19 (a few samples of this study predate the infection). Cell type and time point are not known. The CDR3 sequence is CASSQGQGRSYEQYF. In DNA form, the CDR3 reads TGTGCCAGCAGCCAAGGACAGGGTCGCTCCTACGAGCAGTACTTC.